A selection of T cell receptor beta chains follows, all from one sample in a study of low-dose radiotherapy and immunotherapy resistance in tumors. TCRdb reanalysed the reads using MiXCR and keeps one entry per CDR3 protein. The table includes 85,000 to 95,000 distinct CDR3 sequences, more than 8% detected once. Specimen: PBMCs, collected before treatment. The receptors were gathered from a male donor with prostate cancer. Both conserved end residues are trimmed from each CDR3. D genes are given only for firm matches. Clone size, where shown, is once, few, many, or a class for clones that have expanded.

clone_size,d_call,j_call,v_call,cdr3_aa
few,.,TRBJ2-2,TRBV27,ASRGGSGELF
many,TRBD1,TRBJ1-1,TRBV7-2,ASSLARVRDRDTEAF
many,.,TRBJ1-5,TRBV28,ASSSPQNQPQH
many,TRBD2,TRBJ2-1,TRBV7-2,ASSYISGSLNNEQF
many,.,TRBJ1-3,TRBV18,ASSPLTGGENTIY
many,TRBD1,TRBJ2-7,TRBV5-6,ASSLAWRKTGGYEQY
.,TRBD1,TRBJ2-5,TRBV5-1,ASRGQGQETQY
many,.,TRBJ2-7,TRBV7-2,ASSLAGATGEQY
many,.,TRBJ2-7,TRBV6-2/TRBV6-3,ASTPPGAYEQY
.,TRBD1,TRBJ2-3,TRBV27,ASSLFRRGLSSYSTDTQY
many,.,TRBJ1-1,TRBV6-2/TRBV6-3,ASNRQNTEAF
many,.,TRBJ1-1,TRBV18,ASSPGDQIEAF
.,TRBD1,TRBJ1-1,TRBV20-1,SARDPGQGPSLVFMNTEAF
many,.,TRBJ1-1,TRBV7-9,ASSLVTAGTEAF
.,TRBD2,TRBJ2-3,TRBV7-3,ARSGRAQNTQY
many,TRBD1,TRBJ2-2,TRBV5-4,ASSPPTGKRTTGELF
many,.,TRBJ1-5,TRBV28,ASSWSGPINQPQH
many,.,TRBJ2-7,TRBV12-3/TRBV12-4,ASSHGPVYEQY
many,.,TRBJ2-1,TRBV27,ASSPLGVWNEQF
many,TRBD1,TRBJ2-5,TRBV6-5,ASSRGTGGLETQY
many,.,TRBJ1-5,TRBV7-2,ASSLGDNQPQH
many,.,TRBJ2-7,TRBV29-1,SVENGQRDEQY
many,TRBD2,TRBJ2-7,TRBV30,ATGVAGSSEQY
.,.,TRBJ1-2,TRBV2,ASSRQERGGYT
many,TRBD2,TRBJ2-5,TRBV12-3/TRBV12-4,ASSRTSEGETQY
once,.,TRBJ2-7,TRBV12-3/TRBV12-4,ASSFTNYEQY
many,TRBD1,TRBJ1-1,TRBV28,ASSPYGTGGETEAF
many,.,TRBJ2-2,TRBV7-2,ASSLGGVRGRSGELF
many,.,TRBJ2-3,TRBV7-2,ASSSSADTQY